This TCR beta chain was profiled in a study of regulatory and conventional T cells in RAG deficiency (dated by TCRdb to between 2016 and 2019). In the study overall: High-throughput TCR beta sequencing was used to compare the diversity and composition of the Treg, conventional CD4+ and CD8+ T cell repertoires of RAG-deficient patients with those of healthy controls. Broader findings and caveats from the paper: Compared with controls, Omenn syndrome and CID/AS patients had approximately 100-fold fewer unique TCR beta sequences in Treg cells, whereas the reduction in the other subsets was about 10-fold. The CD25-high CD127-low cells sorted from Omenn syndrome patients may be peripherally activated cells rather than true Treg cells. Markedly lower Shannon entropy and higher Simpson indices were observed in RAG-deficient patients than in control T-cell subpopulations. Shorter CDR3 lengths were found in all patient T-cell subsets, and >80% Treg-Tconv repertoire overlap at nucleotide and amino acid level was observed in Omenn syndrome patients. Some T-cell subset analyses were not done for some subjects.

Turning to this clone: No cognate antigen has been identified for it. No much larger clone exists at a distance of one base, and base qualities are not known.

The CDR3, from cysteine to phenylalanine, totals 14 residues. Only CDR3 DNA is held: 42 bases, read in frame from base 1. As encoded in the germline V gene, CDR1 is MNHNS while CDR2 is SASEGT. The junction shows trimming of 5 bases on V and 5 bases on J, plus 12 bases between the germline ends. The library relied on the immunoSEQ multiplex PCR assay. Rearranged TCR beta chain products were amplified from genomic DNA of sorted T-cell subsets and sequenced. Turning to the authors' computational methods: Repertoire diversity of productive TCR beta rearrangements was quantified using Shannon entropy and Simpson indices. Clonal expansion was assessed using the summed frequency of the 100 most abundant productive TCR beta clonotypes among total reads. The TRB repertoires were evaluated with a self-reactivity index based on amino acid usage at CDR3beta positions 6 and 7. Two-way ANOVA was used for repertoire analyses, and Student t or Mann-Whitney tests were used for flow cytometric analyses. Imported from immuneACCESS, the table was reduced by TCRdb to in-frame sequences with V and J called. These copies leave out some clones; in studies compared against another copy, an unresolved V gene accounts for under half, and the cause of the remainder is not known. V and J calls and clone size are given by that table; D and trimming were obtained from the DNA. The sample has roughly 28,000 clones on record, around 90% of them singletons. Jointly, the top ten make up roughly 0.82% of the sample.

Before genomic DNA extraction, regulatory T cells were isolated from blood as CD4+CD25-high CD127-low cells. Repertoire analyses used several healthy control donors as the comparison group. These data are also associated with another study on regulatory T cells. Taken from the second paper: The multiplex PCR used 52 forward TRBV primers and 13 reverse TRBJ primers, with assay-based and computational corrections for amplification bias. Patient repertoires showed restricted unique TRB V-J pairs and skewed V and J gene usage, most marked in regulatory T cells. Between CD3G-deficient patients and healthy controls, the study compared T-cell receptor beta repertoires in sorted regulatory T cells, conventional CD4+ T cells and CD8+ T cells. Ficoll density separation was used to isolate peripheral blood mononuclear cells. Within the immunoSEQ assay, multiplex PCR amplified rearranged TRB loci from genomic DNA. An Illumina HiSeq platform was used to sequence the TRB amplicons. Custom algorithms error-filtered the raw sequences and aligned them to reference gene sequences, after which the immunoSEQ online tools were used for analysis. Productive and nonproductive TRB rearrangement frequencies were evaluated among both unique and total sequences. Prism software was used to run t tests, Mann-Whitney tests or two-way ANOVA for comparisons between groups.

This TCR derives from a human donor in good health. This chain is built from TRBV6-1 and TRBJ2-2; the D gene assignment is ambiguous. Sequences were obtained from Tregs sorted from blood. The sequenced DNA is TGTGCCAGCAGTCGACCTTTAGGGACCGGGGAGCTGTTTTTT. Its product reads: CASSRPLGTGELFF.